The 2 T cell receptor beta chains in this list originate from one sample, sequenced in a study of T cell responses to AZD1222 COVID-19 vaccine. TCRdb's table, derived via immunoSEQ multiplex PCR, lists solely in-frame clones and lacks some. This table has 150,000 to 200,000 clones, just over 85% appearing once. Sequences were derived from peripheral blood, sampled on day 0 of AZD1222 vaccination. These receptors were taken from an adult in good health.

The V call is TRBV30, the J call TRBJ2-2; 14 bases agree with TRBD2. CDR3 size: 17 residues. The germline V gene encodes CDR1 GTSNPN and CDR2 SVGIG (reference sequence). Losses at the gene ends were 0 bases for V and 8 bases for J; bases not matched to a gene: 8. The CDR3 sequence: CAWSVGLAGAWGGELFF. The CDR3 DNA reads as TGTGCCTGGAGTGTGGGACTAGCGGGGGCCTGGGGAGGGGAGCTGTTTTTT.

The CDR3 DNA reads as TGTGCCAGCAAGTCAGGGCGGACGCCCCAGCATTTT. As protein: CASKSGRTPQHF. The chain recombines TRBV2 with TRBJ1-5; TRBD1 might be the D (5 bases). The germline V and J ends were trimmed by 7 bases and 9 bases, with 13 bases remaining between them. The CDR3 covers 12 residues. The germline CDR1 and CDR2 sequences are SNHLY and FYNNEI.